These 21 T cell receptor beta chains originate from one sample sequenced in a study of cytotoxic CD8 clonotypes in ibrutinib-treated CLL. Sequencing used immunoSEQ multiplex PCR; TCRdb keeps in-frame clones, though not all of them. The sample lists roughly 200,000 clones; around 72% were seen once. The material sequenced was PBMCs, taken after 24 months of ibrutinib treatment. These receptor sequences come from a human donor with chronic lymphocytic leukemia.

The V call is TRBV30, the J call TRBJ2-5; D might be TRBD1 (6 bases). The V gene's germline CDR1 is GTSNPN and CDR2 SVGIG (reference sequence). V lost 4 bases and J lost 4, with 10 bases in between. This CDR3 region has 12 residues. DNA for the CDR3: TGTGCCTGGACGCAGGGGCCAGAGACCCAGTACTTC. Translated, it gives CAWTQGPETQYF.

This chain uses TRBV4-2 with TRBJ2-7, with D perhaps matching TRBD2 (7 bases). Looked up from germline, CDR1 is LGHNA and CDR2 is YNFKEQ. The CDR3 is 16 residues long. V was shortened by 0 bases and J by 5 bases, with 17 bases between the two germline ends. The CDR3 loop reads CASSQEKGLGGDEQYF. The CDR3, as DNA: TGTGCCAGCAGCCAAGAGAAAGGACTAGGGGGGGACGAGCAGTACTTC.

The V call is TRBV9, the J call TRBJ2-5; D unclear. The CDR3 consists of 13 residues. The V and J ends lost 3 bases and 1 base respectively, with 7 bases between them. In germline, CDR1 is SGDLS, CDR2 YYNGEE. For the CDR3, the DNA is TGTGCCAGCAGCGGGAGCAGCCAAGAGACCCAGTACTTC. Protein product: CASSGSSQETQYF.

The V and J genes are TRBV7-2 and TRBJ2-7; TRBD2 agrees at 7 bases. With V trimmed by 2 bases and J by 3 bases, 16 bases remained unmatched. Germline values: CDR1 SGHTA, CDR2 FQGNSA. The CDR3 extends over 18 amino acids. CDR3 bases: TGTGCCAGCAGCTTAAGAGTCTCCGCGGGAGATTATTTCTACGAGCAGTACTTC. Protein: CASSLRVSAGDYFYEQYF.

The chain couples TRBV28 to TRBJ2-1; TRBD2 agrees at 11 bases. From germline, CDR1 is MDHEN and CDR2 SYDVKM. J was trimmed by 10 bases and V by 3 bases; bases with no gene match: 8. The length of the CDR3 is 15 residues. Written as DNA, the CDR3 is TGTGCCAGCAGTTTCGGCCTAGCGGGAGGAGGGGAGCAGTTCTTC. Amino acids: CASSFGLAGGGEQFF.

The chain couples TRBV5-4 to TRBJ2-3; D perhaps matches TRBD2 (6 bases). The germline CDR1 and CDR2 sequences are SGHNT and YYREEE (reference sequence). V shed 4 bases and J shed 0 bases, with 18 bases lying between them. The CDR3 covers 17 residues. In DNA, the CDR3 is TGTGCCAGCAGCCGGCAATCCGGGACTCCTAGCACAGATACGCAGTATTTT. Its protein product is CASSRQSGTPSTDTQYF. The full variable domain, with the rest looked up from reference TRBV5-4 and TRBJ2-3, is ETGVTQSPTHLIKTRGQQVTLRCSSQSGHNTVSWYQQALGQGPQFIFQYYREEENGRGNFPPRFSGLQFPNYSSELNVNALELDDSALYLCASSRQSGTPSTDTQYFGPGTRLTVL.

CDR3 sequence reads: CASSLGGRRSYEQYF. CDR3 bases: TGCGCCAGCAGCTTGGGGGGACGGCGCTCCTACGAGCAGTACTTC. J is TRBJ2-7 and V is TRBV5-1; D is perhaps TRBD1 or TRBD2 (5 bases each). CDR3 length: 15 residues. The germline V gene has CDR1 SGHRS and CDR2 YFSETQ. Trimming left V 0 bases short and J 0 bases short, with 10 bases between.

The V call is TRBV11-2, the J call TRBJ2-4; a possible D gene is TRBD1 (6 bases). V lost 6 bases and J 2 bases, leaving 17 bases between the germline ends. The germline gives CDR1 SGHAT, CDR2 FQNNGV. The CDR3 extends over 16 amino acids. The CDR3 region has the DNA TGTGCCAGCAGTCCGAGGGGGAGTGGGACCAAAAACATTCAGTACTTC. Its protein product is CASSPRGSGTKNIQYF. The full variable domain, rest sourced from reference TRBV11-2 and TRBJ2-4, is EAGVAQSPRYKIIEKRQSVAFWCNPISGHATLYWYQQILGQGPKLLIQFQNNGVVDDSQLPKDRFSAERLKGVDSTLKIQPAKLEDSAVYLCASSPRGSGTKNIQYFGAGTRLSVL.

This clone showed up just a few times. This sequence joins TRBV15 and TRBJ1-1, with 9 bases that match TRBD1. In germline, CDR1 is LNHNV, CDR2 YYDKDF (reference sequence). J was trimmed by 1 base and V by 5 bases; bases with no gene match: 5. The CDR3 totals 15 residues. The CDR3 spells CATSAPGQGNTEAFF. The CDR3 DNA sequence: TGTGCCACCAGCGCCCCGGGACAGGGGAACACTGAAGCTTTCTTT.

This chain connects TRBV7-9 to TRBJ2-3; the D is unclear. The germline V and J ends were trimmed by 0 bases and 4 bases, with 8 bases remaining between them. Per germline, CDR1 SEHNR and CDR2 FQNEAQ (reference sequence). The CDR3 has 14 residues. The CDR3 sequence: CASSLASSSDTQYF. In DNA, the CDR3 is TGTGCCAGCAGCTTAGCGTCCAGTTCAGATACGCAGTATTTT.

The chain has TRBV7-2 and TRBJ1-1; D is possibly TRBD1 (5 bases). The CDR3 is 15 residues long. Germline V gene sequence: CDR1 SGHTA, CDR2 FQGNSA. V was shortened by 5 bases and J by 5 bases, with 18 bases between the two germline ends. The CDR3, as DNA: TGTGCCAGCAGCCCCTTCTTGTCAAGGGGTACTGAAGCTTTCTTT. This translates into CASSPFLSRGTEAFF.

The chain uses TRBV9 and TRBJ2-6; D remains unclear. With 1 base removed from V and 2 bases from J, the gap between germline ends came to 7 bases. CDR3 length: 15 amino acids. Germline-derived CDR1 and CDR2 are SGDLS and YYNGEE. CDR3 nucleotides: TGTGCCAGCAGCGTATTAATGCCTGGGGCCAACGTCCTGACTTTC. Translating it yields CASSVLMPGANVLTF.

The CDR3 nucleotides are TGTGCCAGCAGCCAAGCGGTAGGGCCCTCGTTAGAGCAGTACTTC. Encoded protein: CASSQAVGPSLEQYF. The chain is built from TRBV4-2 and TRBJ2-7; D is uncertain. V was clipped by 1 base and J by 7 bases, with 17 bases between them. CDR3 size: 15 residues. Germline assignment: CDR1 LGHNA and CDR2 YNFKEQ.

This clone was observed a single time. The rearrangement uses TRBV5-1 and TRBJ2-5; 12 positions match TRBD2. Germline V lookup: CDR1 SGHRS, CDR2 YFSETQ. Losses at the gene ends were 2 bases for V and 4 bases for J; bases not matched to a gene: 6. CDR3 size: 16 residues. CDR3 residues: CASSLRLAGVSETQYF. The CDR3 nucleotides are TGCGCCAGCAGCTTAAGACTAGCGGGAGTATCAGAGACCCAGTACTTC.

The genes are TRBV7-2 and TRBJ2-4; tentatively, D is TRBD2 (5 bases). Germline V gene data show CDR1 as SGHTA and CDR2 as FQGNSA. Trimming shortened V by 0 bases and J by 7 bases, and 16 bases separated the two germline ends. The CDR3 runs 16 residues. DNA for the CDR3: TGTGCCAGCAGCTTAGCGAACAGCGGCATTTGGAACATTCAGTACTTC. Translation: CASSLANSGIWNIQYF.

The chain couples TRBV4-3 to TRBJ1-5; possibly TRBD1 for D (5 bases). Germline lookup yields CDR1 LGHNA and CDR2 YSLEER. The V gene lost 0 bases and the J gene lost 6 bases, with 18 bases spanning the gap. The CDR3 length is 17 residues. The CDR3 region is CASSQDRIGRAVQPQHF. The DNA for the CDR3 is TGCGCCAGCAGCCAAGATCGGATAGGCAGGGCCGTTCAGCCCCAGCATTTT.

This clone showed up just once. The chain employs TRBV30 and TRBJ1-1; no clear D gene. Germline V CDR1 and CDR2: GTSNPN, SVGIG (reference sequence). The CDR3 runs 16 residues. V was shortened by 3 bases and J by 1 base, with 18 bases between the two germline ends. For the CDR3, the DNA is TGTGCCTGGAGCGCACATCCCCAGTATCGGAACACTGAAGCTTTCTTT. Its translation: CAWSAHPQYRNTEAFF.

The CDR3 protein is CASSLGTEISSYEQYF. In DNA form, the CDR3 reads TGTGCCAGCAGCCTCGGGACAGAAATAAGCTCCTACGAGCAGTACTTC. The chain carries TRBV25-1 and TRBJ2-7; 7 nucleotides agree with TRBD1. Germline CDR1 and CDR2: MGHDK and SYGVNS. The V and J ends lost 6 bases and 0 bases, in that order; junction bases with no gene match: 11. This CDR3 region has 16 residues.

The rearrangement uses TRBV5-6 and TRBJ2-5; 10 bases align to TRBD2. This CDR3 comprises 15 residues. J lost 4 bases, V lost 1 base, and 4 bases had no gene match. In germline, CDR1 is SGHDT, CDR2 YYEEEE. The chain's CDR3 is CASSLNLAGVETQYF. The DNA for the CDR3 is TGTGCCAGCAGCTTGAACCTAGCGGGAGTAGAGACCCAGTACTTC. The full variable domain, in which reference TRBV5-6 and TRBJ2-5 provide the parts outside the CDR3, is DAGVTQSPTHLIKTRGQQVTLRCSPKSGHDTVSWYQQALGQGPQFIFQYYEEEERQRGNFPDRFSGHQFPNYSSELNVNALLLGDSALYLCASSLNLAGVETQYFGPGTRLLVL.

This chain uses TRBV7-8 with TRBJ2-7; TRBD2 matches 12 bases. Trimming at V came to 5 bases and at J to 3 bases, leaving 8 bases not matched to a gene. Germline CDR1 SGHVS, CDR2 FQNEAQ. There are 16 residues in the CDR3. Here the CDR3 DNA reads TGTGCCAGCAGCCACAAAACGGGACTAGCGGGCTACGAGCAGTACTTC. Amino acid sequence: CASSHKTGLAGYEQYF.

This clone is a singleton in its sample. The chain carries TRBV7-9 and TRBJ2-7; 9 bases fit TRBD1. The junction had 7 bases not matched to a gene; V was cut back by 5 bases and J by 2 bases. The CDR3 is made up of 15 amino acids. Germline CDR1 reads SEHNR; CDR2 reads FQNEAQ (reference sequence). The CDR3 sequence is CASSPETGGPYEQYF. CDR3 in DNA: TGTGCCAGCAGCCCCGAGACAGGGGGTCCCTACGAGCAGTACTTC.